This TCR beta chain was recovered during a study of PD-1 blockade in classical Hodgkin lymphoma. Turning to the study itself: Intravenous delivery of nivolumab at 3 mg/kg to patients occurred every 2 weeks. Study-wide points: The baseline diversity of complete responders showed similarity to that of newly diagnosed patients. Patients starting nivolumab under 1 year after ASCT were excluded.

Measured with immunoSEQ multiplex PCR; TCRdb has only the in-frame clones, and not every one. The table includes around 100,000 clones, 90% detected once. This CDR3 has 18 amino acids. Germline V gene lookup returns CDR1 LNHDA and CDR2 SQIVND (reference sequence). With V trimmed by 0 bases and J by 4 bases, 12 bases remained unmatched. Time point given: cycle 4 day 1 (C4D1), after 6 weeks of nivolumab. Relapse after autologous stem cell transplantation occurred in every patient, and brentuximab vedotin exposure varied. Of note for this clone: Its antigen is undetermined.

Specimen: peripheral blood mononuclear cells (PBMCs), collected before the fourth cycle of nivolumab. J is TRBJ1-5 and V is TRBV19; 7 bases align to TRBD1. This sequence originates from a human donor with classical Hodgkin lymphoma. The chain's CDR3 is CASSIDLFSGQLNQPQHF. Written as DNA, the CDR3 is TGTGCCAGTAGTATAGATCTTTTTTCGGGACAGTTAAATCAGCCCCAGCATTTT.